What follows are 26 T cell receptor beta chains derived from one specimen sequenced in a study of post-analysis software for immune sequencing data. Each TCR beta cDNA library carried unique molecular identifiers. TCRdb recomputed calls from the PCR reads with MiXCR, one row per CDR3 protein. This repertoire shows roughly 150,000 distinct CDR3 sequences, under 40% found once; its top ten account for roughly 28%. This material consisted of blood, taken after autologous hematopoietic stem cell transplantation. Receptors were obtained from a girl aged 10-17 years with multiple sclerosis.

This clonotype came up a few times. The genes are TRBV28 and TRBJ1-6; 11 nucleotides match TRBD1. The germline V gene encodes CDR1 MDHEN and CDR2 SYDVKM. Trimming took 4 bases from V and 8 from J; bases not matched to a gene: 10. This CDR3 has 17 amino acids. The CDR3 reads CASSSTGTGGIYSPLHF. The CDR3 nucleotides are TGTGCCAGCAGTTCGACCGGGACAGGGGGAATATATTCACCCCTCCACTTT.

The rearrangement links TRBV12-3 or TRBV12-4 to TRBJ1-2; no firm D call. V lost 5 bases and J 4 bases, leaving 17 bases between the germline ends. The CDR3 length is 15 residues. This CDR3 reads CASSPRRADSYGYTF. For the CDR3, the DNA is TGTGCCAGCAGTCCGCGAAGGGCAGACTCCTATGGCTACACCTTC.

Concerning this clonotype itself: A read error may explain this, as a much larger clone is one base away. The chain joins TRBV10-3 to TRBJ1-2, with D hard to call. CDR3 size: 11 residues. The germline V and J ends were trimmed by 6 bases and 6 bases, with 8 bases remaining between them. The germline V gene encodes CDR1 ENHRY and CDR2 SYGVKD. CDR3 sequence reads: CAISQEDGYTF. The CDR3 bases are TGTGCCATCAGCCAGGAGGATGGCTACACCTTC.

The chain links TRBV20-1 to TRBJ2-1, with 9 bases lining up with TRBD2. The germline V gene has CDR1 DFQATT and CDR2 SNEGSKA (reference sequence). CDR3 size: 16 residues. J lost 7 bases, V lost 4 bases, and 14 bases had no gene match. Here the CDR3 reads CSATTVLLAGRNEQFF. Here the CDR3 DNA reads TGCAGTGCTACCACAGTGCTCCTAGCGGGACGGAATGAGCAGTTCTTC.

This clonotype was seen many times. The genes are TRBV20-1 and TRBJ2-7; D might be TRBD1 or TRBD2, each matching 5 bases. The V and J ends lost 1 base and 4 bases respectively, with 11 bases between them. This CDR3 has 13 residues. Germline V gene lookup returns CDR1 DFQATT and CDR2 SNEGSKA (reference sequence). CDR3 region: CSARVRGLYEQYF. The CDR3 DNA follows: TGCAGTGCTAGAGTACGGGGCCTATACGAGCAGTACTTC.

This chain connects TRBV20-1 to TRBJ2-7, with D perhaps TRBD2 (6 bases). CDR1 and CDR2 (germline): DFQATT, SNEGSKA (reference sequence). Trimming took 6 bases from V and 6 from J, leaving 9 bases between them. The CDR3 is 10 amino acids. The CDR3: CSARDCEQYF. CDR3 in DNA: TGCAGTGCACGGGACTGCGAGCAGTACTTC.

This sequence joins TRBV7-3 and TRBJ2-7; D gene uncertain. CDR3 length equals 12 residues. V was shortened by 4 bases and J by 2 bases, with 6 bases between the two germline ends. Germline V gives CDR1 SGHTA, CDR2 FQGTGA. For the CDR3, the DNA is TGTGCCAGCAGCTATAAGCCCTACGAGCAGTACTTC. It is translated as CASSYKPYEQYF.

There are a few counts of this clonotype. The chain has TRBV7-6 and TRBJ2-3, with D uncertain. Germline loops: CDR1 SGHVS, CDR2 FNYEAQ. V lost 6 bases and J lost 0, with 7 bases in between. This CDR3 has 13 residues. CDR3 sequence (DNA): TGTGCCAGCAGGCATCCTAGCACAGATACGCAGTATTTT. Amino acids: CASRHPSTDTQYF.

V gene TRBV3-1 combines with J gene TRBJ1-2, with 7 bases identical to TRBD1. V shed 0 bases and J 8 bases; nucleotides not matched to a gene: 3. CDR1 LGHDT and CDR2 YNNKEL come from the germline V gene (reference sequence). The CDR3 has 13 amino acids. The DNA for the CDR3 is TGTGCCAGCAGCCAAGATCCAGGGGGAGGCTACACCTTC. Its protein is CASSQDPGGGYTF.

This clonotype was seen only a few times. This could be a read error, since a much larger clone is one nucleotide away. This chain links TRBV9 with TRBJ1-5, with a weak D call TRBD1 (5 bases). The V end lost 7 bases, the J end lost 1 base, and 12 bases lay between the germline ends. The CDR3 totals 14 residues. Per germline, CDR1 SGDLS and CDR2 YYNGEE. CDR3 in amino acids: CASAAGQSNQPQHF. The DNA of the CDR3 is TGTGCCAGCGCGGCAGGGCAGAGCAATCAGCCCCAGCATTTT.

The chain uses TRBV3-1 and TRBJ2-1; D not certain. CDR3 length: 17 amino acids. V lost 0 bases, J lost 0 bases, and 12 bases lay in between. The germline CDR1 and CDR2 sequences are LGHDT and YNNKEL (reference sequence). CDR3 loop: CASSQEVLGLSYNEQFF. In nucleotides, the CDR3 is TGTGCCAGCAGCCAAGAAGTACTGGGTCTCTCCTACAATGAGCAGTTCTTC.

The V gene is TRBV6-4, the J gene TRBJ2-1; D unresolved. CDR3 length equals 15 residues. Germline V CDR1 and CDR2: MRHNA, SNTAGT. V lost 0 bases, J lost 2 bases, and 8 bases lay in between. CDR3 sequence reads: CASSDSSDPYNEQFF. The CDR3 DNA reads as TGTGCCAGCAGTGACTCCAGCGATCCCTACAATGAGCAGTTCTTC.

The chain joins TRBV9 to TRBJ2-1, with TRBD2 matching 10 bases. Losses at the gene ends were 0 bases for V and 14 bases for J; bases not matched to a gene: 2. This CDR3 contains 12 residues. CDR1 is SGDLS and CDR2 is YYNGEE in the germline V gene. The CDR3 nucleotides are TGTGCCAGCAGCGTAGGGAGCGGGAGGGAGTTCTTC. Its translation is CASSVGSGREFF. Full variable domain (outside the CDR3, taken from reference TRBV9 and TRBJ2-1): DSGVTQTPKHLITATGQRVTLRCSPRSGDLSVYWYQQSLDQGLQFLIQYYNGEERAKGNILERFSAQQFPDLHSELNLSSLELGDSALYFCASSVGSGREFFGPGTRLTVL.

This chain connects TRBV5-1 to TRBJ2-1; D is perhaps TRBD2 (6 bases). V gave up 2 bases and J gave up 7 bases, with 16 bases separating them. Germline V gene sequence: CDR1 SGHRS, CDR2 YFSETQ. The CDR3 covers 15 residues. In DNA, the CDR3 is TGCGCCAGCAGCTTATGGAGGGAGCCCCCGAATGAGCAGTTCTTC. Its translation: CASSLWREPPNEQFF.

The chain couples TRBV7-2 to TRBJ2-3, with D possibly matching TRBD1 (6 bases). Trimming shortened V by 4 bases and J by 4 bases, and 18 bases separated the two germline ends. The germline V gene has CDR1 SGHTA and CDR2 FQGNSA. This CDR3 is 16 amino acids long. This chain's CDR3 is CASSSPRVGGADTQYF. In DNA form, the CDR3 reads TGTGCCAGCAGCTCCCCCCGGGTTGGGGGCGCAGATACGCAGTATTTT.

This sequence joins TRBV27 and TRBJ2-7; D call uncertain. The CDR3 has 12 amino acids. Trimming took off 4 bases at V and 5 bases at J, with 9 bases between the two ends. Per germline, CDR1 MNHEY and CDR2 SMNVEV (reference sequence). The CDR3 loop reads CASSSPTDEQYF. CDR3 coding DNA: TGTGCCAGCAGTTCCCCTACGGACGAGCAGTACTTC.

In its sample, this clonotype was seen a few times. A much larger clone lies one base from this, so it may be a read error. V gene TRBV6-1 combines with J gene TRBJ1-1; 9 nucleotides line up with TRBD1. CDR3 length: 15 residues. V shed 6 bases and J 1 base; nucleotides not matched to a gene: 6. Germline CDR1 reads MNHNS; CDR2 reads SASEGT. CDR3 DNA sequence: TGTGCCAGCAGCCCACGGGGACAGGGGAACACTGAAGCTTTCTTT. Translating it yields CASSPRGQGNTEAFF.

The chain couples TRBV6-6 to TRBJ1-1; D call uncertain. The CDR3 loop spans 15 amino acids. The V gene lost 2 bases and the J gene lost 1 base, with 11 bases spanning the gap. Germline V gene data show CDR1 as MNHNY and CDR2 as SVGAGI (reference sequence). The CDR3 DNA reads as TGTGCCAGCAGTTACCTGACGTGGGGGAACACTGAAGCTTTCTTT. This codes for CASSYLTWGNTEAFF.

Of note for this clonotype: With a much larger clone just one base away, this may be a read error. Here the CDR3 reads CANSSSRGSVETQYF. DNA for the CDR3: TGTGCCAACAGTTCCTCCAGGGGGAGTGTTGAGACCCAGTACTTC. The chain is built from TRBV12-3 or TRBV12-4 and TRBJ2-5; the match to TRBD1 covers 7 bases. The CDR3 extends over 15 amino acids.

The chain employs TRBV6-4 and TRBJ2-3; TRBD2 matches at 7 bases. Trimming cost V 6 bases and J 0 bases; bases outside gene matches: 12. The CDR3 is made up of 17 amino acids. Per germline, CDR1 MRHNA and CDR2 SNTAGT. The CDR3 sequence: CASSGGTASASTDTQYF. The CDR3 DNA sequence: TGTGCCAGCAGCGGGGGGACTGCGTCCGCTAGCACAGATACGCAGTATTTT.

The chain is built from TRBV28 and TRBJ2-7; TRBD1 matches 10 bases. Germline CDR1 and CDR2: MDHEN and SYDVKM. V trimming: 5 bases; J trimming: 2 bases; junction bases outside the gene matches: 9. The CDR3 sequence is 16 residues long. In DNA form, the CDR3 reads TGTGCCAGCAGTGAAGCGCTCGGGACAGGGGCCTACGAGCAGTACTTC. As protein: CASSEALGTGAYEQYF.

On this clonotype: A much more abundant neighbour one base away suggests this may be a read error. Here the CDR3 reads CASSPYGTSSYEQYF. The CDR3, as DNA: TGTGCCAGCAGCCCTTATGGGACTAGCAGCTACGAGCAGTACTTC. This rearrangement joins TRBV4-2 to TRBJ2-7; TRBD2 matches 9 bases. With V trimmed by 4 bases and J by 3 bases, 7 bases remained unmatched. Germline CDR1 LGHNA, CDR2 YNFKEQ. The CDR3 loop spans 15 amino acids.

This clonotype was seen a few times. The CDR3 region has the DNA TGTGCCAGCAGCCGAAGTTGGGATACGCAGTATTTT. It is translated as CASSRSWDTQYF. V and J are TRBV14 and TRBJ2-3, with D uncertain. The V end was cut by 4 bases, the J end by 6 bases, with 8 bases between. CDR1 is SGHDN and CDR2 is FVKESK in the germline V gene. The length of the CDR3 is 12 residues.

The chain joins TRBV9 to TRBJ2-3; 9 bases are a match to TRBD2. The V gene's germline CDR1 is SGDLS and CDR2 YYNGEE. The CDR3 has 16 residues. V lost 3 bases, J lost 4 bases, and 9 bases stayed unmatched. CDR3 sequence reads: CASSDNPGTSSDTQYF. CDR3 bases: TGTGCCAGCAGCGACAACCCCGGGACTAGCTCAGATACGCAGTATTTT.

The V call is TRBV3-1, the J call TRBJ2-1; D uncertain. The CDR3 has 15 residues. Germline CDR1 reads LGHDT; CDR2 reads YNNKEL (reference sequence). Trimming cost V 1 base and J 2 bases, with 9 bases left between them. The chain's CDR3 is CASSQGDKPYNEQFF. The CDR3, as DNA: TGTGCCAGCAGCCAAGGAGACAAGCCCTACAATGAGCAGTTCTTC.

This clonotype was counted only a few times. The chain couples TRBV6-1 to TRBJ2-7, with TRBD1 as a possible D gene (5 bases). The CDR3 has 14 residues. Germline V gene lookup returns CDR1 MNHNS and CDR2 SASEGT. The V gene lost 0 bases and the J gene lost 6 bases, with 12 bases spanning the gap. CDR3 region: CASSEAWAGSEQYF. As DNA, the CDR3 is TGTGCCAGCAGTGAAGCCTGGGCAGGGTCCGAGCAGTACTTC.